These 7 T cell receptor beta chains came from one sample sequenced in a study of regulatory T cells in long-lasting Graves disease. The TCR beta library used iRepertoire HTBI primers with Arm-PCR amplification of CDR3. TCRdb passed the multiplex PCR reads through MiXCR, listing each CDR3 protein once. The top ten hold around a sixth of the sample, which has 600,000 to 650,000 distinct CDR3 sequences, around 17% seen once. Specified time point: newly diagnosed GD, antithyroid drugs for less than 3 months. The TCR library was prepared using RNA isolated from PBMCs. The same data also went into a second study, on T cells in Graves' hyperthyroidism and ophthalmopathy.

The sample consisted of peripheral blood mononuclear cells (PBMCs), taken at new diagnosis, from a patient treated with antithyroid drugs. These receptors were collected from a woman in her twenties or thirties with Graves disease.

This CDR3 is CASTEGVRQAPTGYTF. The CDR3 DNA follows: TGTGCCAGCACTGAGGGAGTGCGACAGGCTCCTACTGGCTACACCTTC. The chain joins TRBV6-1 to TRBJ1-2; possibly TRBD1 for D (6 bases). Per the germline V gene, CDR1 is MNHNS and CDR2 is SASEGT. V was clipped by 7 bases and J by 7 bases, with 25 bases between them. This CDR3 contains 16 residues.

This clonotype has only a few counts. The chain uses TRBV27 and TRBJ1-2; 8 bases are shared with TRBD1. With V trimmed by 3 bases and J by 2 bases, 2 bases remained unmatched. The germline V gene has CDR1 MNHEY and CDR2 SMNVEV (reference sequence). CDR3 length: 14 residues. CDR3 region: CASSFAGGNYGYTF. CDR3 sequence (DNA): TGTGCCAGCAGTTTTGCAGGGGGCAACTATGGCTACACCTTC.

This chain uses TRBV5-1 with TRBJ1-1, with D unclear. Germline V gene lookup returns CDR1 SGHRS and CDR2 YFSETQ. The CDR3 has 15 amino acids. Trimming cost V 5 bases and J 1 base, with 15 bases left between them. The CDR3 DNA reads TGCGCCAGCAGTACGGTAAGGGCCGAGAACACTGAAGCTTTCTTT. It is translated as CASSTVRAENTEAFF.

This clonotype was detected many times. V usage is TRBV28 and J usage is TRBJ2-7; the match to TRBD2 covers 8 bases. There are 13 residues in the CDR3. Germline CDR1 and CDR2: MDHEN and SYDVKM. The V segment lost 2 bases and the J segment 6 bases; nucleotides outside the gene matches: 3. The CDR3 is CASSLRGGGEQYF. The CDR3, as DNA: TGTGCCAGCAGTTTACGGGGGGGAGGCGAGCAGTACTTC. Filled out from reference TRBV28 and TRBJ2-7, the complete variable domain reads DVKVTQSSRYLVKRTGEKVFLECVQDMDHENMFWYRQDPGLGLRLIYFSYDVKMKEKGDIPEGYSVSREKKERFSLILESASTNQTSMYLCASSLRGGGEQYFGPGTRLTVT.

For this clonotype: A much larger clone differs from this one at a single base, so this may be a read error. The final CDR3 position lacks the conserved phenylalanine or tryptophan, pointing to a likely read error. The chain links TRBV10-3 to TRBJ1-2; D is possibly TRBD1 (5 bases). CDR1 and CDR2 from the germline V gene are ENHRY and SYGVKD. V shed 5 bases and J shed 6 bases, with 19 bases lying between them. This CDR3 is built from 15 residues. The CDR3 region has the DNA TGTGCCATCAGTTCCCCGGACACGATCTCTAATGGCTACACCCTC. Residues: CAISSPDTISNGYTL.

This clonotype was counted between two and nine times. Since a much larger clone is just one base distant, this may be a read error. The chain links TRBV6-5 to TRBJ2-7, with 8 bases fitting TRBD1. The CDR3 has 15 residues. V trimming: 4 bases; J trimming: 1 base; junction bases outside the gene matches: 6. Per the germline V gene, CDR1 is MNHEY and CDR2 is SVGAGI. In DNA, the CDR3 is TGTGCCAGCAGTTCCCCGGGACAGGTGTCCTACGAGCAGTACTTC. Translating gives CASSSPGQVSYEQYF.

CDR3 residues: CASIKADARGYTF. The CDR3 DNA follows: TGTGCCAGCATTAAGGCAGACGCTCGTGGCTACACCTTC. The rearrangement joins TRBV28 to TRBJ1-2; D gene uncertain. V lost 7 bases and J 7 bases, leaving 16 bases between the germline ends. The CDR3 totals 13 residues. CDR1 MDHEN and CDR2 SYDVKM come from the germline V gene.